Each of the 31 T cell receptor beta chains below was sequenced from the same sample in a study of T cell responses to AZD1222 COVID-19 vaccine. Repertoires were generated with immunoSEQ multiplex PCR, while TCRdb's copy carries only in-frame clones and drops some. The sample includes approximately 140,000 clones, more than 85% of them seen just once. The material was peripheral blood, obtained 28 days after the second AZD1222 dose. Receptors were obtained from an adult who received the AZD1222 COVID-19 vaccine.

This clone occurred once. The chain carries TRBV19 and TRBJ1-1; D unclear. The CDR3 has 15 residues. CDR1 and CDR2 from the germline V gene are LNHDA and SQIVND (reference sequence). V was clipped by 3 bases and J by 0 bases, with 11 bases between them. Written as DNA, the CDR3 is TGTGCCAGTAGTATCGACGGGCGGTTGAACACTGAAGCTTTCTTT. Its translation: CASSIDGRLNTEAFF.

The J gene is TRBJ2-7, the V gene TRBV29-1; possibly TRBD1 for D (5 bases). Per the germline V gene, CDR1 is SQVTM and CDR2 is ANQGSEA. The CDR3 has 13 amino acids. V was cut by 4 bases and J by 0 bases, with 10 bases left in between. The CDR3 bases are TGCAGCGTTGGGCCAGGGAACTCCTACGAGCAGTACTTC. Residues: CSVGPGNSYEQYF.

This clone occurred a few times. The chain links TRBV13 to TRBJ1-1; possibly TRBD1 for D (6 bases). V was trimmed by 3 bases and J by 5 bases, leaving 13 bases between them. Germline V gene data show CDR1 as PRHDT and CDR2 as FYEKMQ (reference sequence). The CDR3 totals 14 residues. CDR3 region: CASSFTGLGTEAFF. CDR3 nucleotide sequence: TGTGCCAGCAGCTTCACAGGGTTGGGAACTGAAGCTTTCTTT.

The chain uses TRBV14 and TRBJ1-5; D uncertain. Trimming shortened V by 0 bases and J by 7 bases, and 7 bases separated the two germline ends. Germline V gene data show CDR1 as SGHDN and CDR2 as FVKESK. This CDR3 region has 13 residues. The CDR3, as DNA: TGTGCCAGCAGCCAAGAAGACGGGCAGCCCCAGCATTTT. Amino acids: CASSQEDGQPQHF.

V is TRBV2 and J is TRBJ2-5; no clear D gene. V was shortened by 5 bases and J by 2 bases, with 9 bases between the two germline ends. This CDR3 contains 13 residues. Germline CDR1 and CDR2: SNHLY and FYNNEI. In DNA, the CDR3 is TGTGCCAGCAGTATTGGGGAACAAGAGACCCAGTACTTC. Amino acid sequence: CASSIGEQETQYF.

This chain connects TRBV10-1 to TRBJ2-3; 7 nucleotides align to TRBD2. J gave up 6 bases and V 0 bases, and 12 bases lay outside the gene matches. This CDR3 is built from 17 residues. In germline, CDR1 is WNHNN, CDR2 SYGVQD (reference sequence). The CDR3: CASSESISASGSDTQYF. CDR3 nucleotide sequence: TGCGCCAGCAGTGAGTCTATTAGTGCTAGCGGCTCGGATACGCAGTATTTT.

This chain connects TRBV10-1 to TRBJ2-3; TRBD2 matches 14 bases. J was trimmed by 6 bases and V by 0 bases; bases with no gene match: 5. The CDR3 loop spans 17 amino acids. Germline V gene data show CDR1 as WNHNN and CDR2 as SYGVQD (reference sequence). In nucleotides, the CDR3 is TGCGCCAGCAGTGAGTCAAGGGGACTAGCGGGGGTGGATACGCAGTATTTT. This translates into CASSESRGLAGVDTQYF.

CDR3 sequence: CASSLLGGPYEQYF. The CDR3 region has the DNA TGTGCCAGCAGCTTACTGGGTGGCCCCTACGAGCAGTACTTC. This sequence joins TRBV7-9 and TRBJ2-7; the D is unclear. The CDR3 contains 14 residues. CDR1 SEHNR and CDR2 FQNEAQ come from the germline V gene (reference sequence). Trimming removed 2 bases from V and 2 bases from J, with 10 bases in between. The full variable domain, its missing parts supplied by reference TRBV7-9 and TRBJ2-7, is DTGVSQNPRHKITKRGQNVTFRCDPISEHNRLYWYRQTLGQGPEFLTYFQNEAQLEKSRLLSDRFSAERPKGSFSTLEIQRTEQGDSAMYLCASSLLGGPYEQYFGPGTRLTVT.

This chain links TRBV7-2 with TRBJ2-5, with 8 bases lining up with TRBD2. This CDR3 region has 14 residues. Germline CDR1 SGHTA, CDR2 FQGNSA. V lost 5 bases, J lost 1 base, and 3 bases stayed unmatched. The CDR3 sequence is CASSRSGGQETQYF. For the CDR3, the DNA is TGTGCCAGCAGCCGGAGCGGGGGCCAAGAGACCCAGTACTTC.

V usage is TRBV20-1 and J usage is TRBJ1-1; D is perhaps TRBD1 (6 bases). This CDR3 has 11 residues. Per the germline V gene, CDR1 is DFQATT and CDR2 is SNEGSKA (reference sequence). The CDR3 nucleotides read TGCAGGGCCCTCGCAGGGGTAGAAGCTTTCTTT. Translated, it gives CRALAGVEAFF.

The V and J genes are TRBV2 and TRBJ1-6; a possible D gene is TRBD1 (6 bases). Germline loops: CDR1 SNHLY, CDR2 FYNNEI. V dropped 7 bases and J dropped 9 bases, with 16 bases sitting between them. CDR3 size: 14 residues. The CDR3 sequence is CASNLPGGSSPLHF. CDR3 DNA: TGTGCCAGCAACCTACCGGGGGGCAGTTCACCCCTCCACTTT. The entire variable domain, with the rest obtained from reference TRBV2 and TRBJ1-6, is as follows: EPEVTQTPSHQVTQMGQEVILRCVPISNHLYFYWYRQILGQKVEFLVSFYNNEISEKSEIFDDQFSVERPDGSNFTLKIRSTKLEDSAMYFCASNLPGGSSPLHFGNGTRLTVT.

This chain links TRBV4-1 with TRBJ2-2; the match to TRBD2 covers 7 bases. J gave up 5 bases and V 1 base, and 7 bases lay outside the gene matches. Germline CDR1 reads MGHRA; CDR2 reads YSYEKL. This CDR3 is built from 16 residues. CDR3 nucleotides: TGCGCCAGCAGCCAAGGTCGGGGGGTGGGGACCGGGGAGCTGTTTTTT. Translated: CASSQGRGVGTGELFF.

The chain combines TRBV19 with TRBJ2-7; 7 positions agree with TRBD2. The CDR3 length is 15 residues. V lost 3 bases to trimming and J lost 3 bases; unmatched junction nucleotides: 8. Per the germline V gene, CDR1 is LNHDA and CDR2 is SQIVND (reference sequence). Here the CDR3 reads CASSILRTRIYEQYF. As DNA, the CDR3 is TGTGCCAGTAGTATTTTGAGGACTAGAATCTACGAGCAGTACTTC.

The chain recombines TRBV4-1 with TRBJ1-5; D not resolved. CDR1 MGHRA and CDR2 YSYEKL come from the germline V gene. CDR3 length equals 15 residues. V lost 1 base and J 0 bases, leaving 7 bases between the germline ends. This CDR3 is CASSQGVGSNQPQHF. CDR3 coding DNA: TGCGCCAGCAGCCAAGGGGTGGGTAGCAATCAGCCCCAGCATTTT.

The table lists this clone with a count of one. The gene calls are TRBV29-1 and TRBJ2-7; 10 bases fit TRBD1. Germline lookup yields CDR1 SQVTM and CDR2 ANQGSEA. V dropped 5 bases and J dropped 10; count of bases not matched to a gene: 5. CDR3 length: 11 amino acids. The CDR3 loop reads CSVRDRGSQYF. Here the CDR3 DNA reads TGCAGCGTTCGGGACAGGGGTTCTCAGTACTTC.

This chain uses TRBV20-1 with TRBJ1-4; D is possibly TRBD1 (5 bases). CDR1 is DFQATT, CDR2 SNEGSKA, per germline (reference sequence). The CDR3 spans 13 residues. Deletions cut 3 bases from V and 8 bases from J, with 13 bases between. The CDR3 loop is CSASRGEGEKLFF. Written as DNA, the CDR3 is TGCAGTGCTAGTCGAGGGGAAGGCGAAAAACTGTTTTTT.

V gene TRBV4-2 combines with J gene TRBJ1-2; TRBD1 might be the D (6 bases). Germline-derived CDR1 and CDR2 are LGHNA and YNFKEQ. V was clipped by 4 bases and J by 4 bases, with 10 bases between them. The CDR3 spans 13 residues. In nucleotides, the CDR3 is TGTGCCAGCAGCCCTATGACAGGCTATGGCTACACCTTC. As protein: CASSPMTGYGYTF.

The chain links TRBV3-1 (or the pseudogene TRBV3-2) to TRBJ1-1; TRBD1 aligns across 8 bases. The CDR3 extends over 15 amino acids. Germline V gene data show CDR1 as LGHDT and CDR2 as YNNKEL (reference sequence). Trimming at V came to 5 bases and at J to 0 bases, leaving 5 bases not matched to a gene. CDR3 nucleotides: TGTGCCAGCAGCTGGACAGGGCTTATGAACACTGAAGCTTTCTTT. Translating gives CASSWTGLMNTEAFF.

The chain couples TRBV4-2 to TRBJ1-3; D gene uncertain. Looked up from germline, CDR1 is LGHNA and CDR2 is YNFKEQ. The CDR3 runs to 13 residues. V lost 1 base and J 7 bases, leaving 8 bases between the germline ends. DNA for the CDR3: TGTGCCAGCAGCCAAGGGGGATCCAACACCATATATTTT. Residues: CASSQGGSNTIYF.

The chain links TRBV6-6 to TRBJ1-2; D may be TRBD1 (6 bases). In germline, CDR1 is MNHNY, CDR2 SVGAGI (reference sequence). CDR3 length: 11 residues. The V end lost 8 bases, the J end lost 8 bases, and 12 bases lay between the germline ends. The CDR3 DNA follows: TGTGCCAGCCTTAGGGGGGACGGCTACACCTTC. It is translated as CASLRGDGYTF.

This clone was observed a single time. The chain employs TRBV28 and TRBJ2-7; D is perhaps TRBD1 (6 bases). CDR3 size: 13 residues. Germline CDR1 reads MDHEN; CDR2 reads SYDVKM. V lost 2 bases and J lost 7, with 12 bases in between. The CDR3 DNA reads TGTGCCAGCAGTTTAACAGGGACGAGGGAGCAGTACTTC. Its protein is CASSLTGTREQYF.

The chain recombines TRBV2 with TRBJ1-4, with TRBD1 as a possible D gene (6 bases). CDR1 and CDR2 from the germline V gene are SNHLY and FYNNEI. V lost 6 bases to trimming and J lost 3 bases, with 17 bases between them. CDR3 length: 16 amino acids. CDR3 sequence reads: CASSSWVGAPNEKLFF. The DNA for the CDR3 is TGTGCCAGCAGCTCCTGGGTGGGGGCCCCTAATGAAAAACTGTTTTTT.

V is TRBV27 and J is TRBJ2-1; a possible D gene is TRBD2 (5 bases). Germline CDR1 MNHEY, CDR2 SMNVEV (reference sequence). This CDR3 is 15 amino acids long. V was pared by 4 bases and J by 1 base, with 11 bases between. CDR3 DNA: TGTGCCAGCAGTTCTACTAGTGAATCCTACAATGAGCAGTTCTTC. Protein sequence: CASSSTSESYNEQFF.

The CDR3 here is CASSRSQGTGGPEQFF. CDR3 DNA sequence: TGTGCCAGCAGTCGGAGTCAAGGGACAGGGGGCCCTGAGCAGTTCTTC. This chain joins TRBV6-2 or TRBV6-3 and TRBJ2-1, with 12 bases fitting TRBD1. The CDR3 is 16 amino acids. J lost 9 bases, V lost 5 bases, and 11 bases had no gene match. From germline, CDR1 is MNHEY and CDR2 SVGEGT.

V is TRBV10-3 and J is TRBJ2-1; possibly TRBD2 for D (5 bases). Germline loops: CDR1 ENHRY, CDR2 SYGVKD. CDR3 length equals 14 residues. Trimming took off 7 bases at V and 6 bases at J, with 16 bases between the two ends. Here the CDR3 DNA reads TGTGCCATCAACCGATCCCCCAGCGGCAATGAGCAGTTCTTC. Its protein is CAINRSPSGNEQFF.

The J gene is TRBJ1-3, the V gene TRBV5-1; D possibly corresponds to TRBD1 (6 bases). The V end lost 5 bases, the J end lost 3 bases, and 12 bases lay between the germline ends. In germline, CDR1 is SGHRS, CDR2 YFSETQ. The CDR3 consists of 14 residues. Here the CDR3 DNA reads TGCGCCAGCAGAATCAGGGGAAATGGAAACACCATATATTTT. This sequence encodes CASRIRGNGNTIYF.

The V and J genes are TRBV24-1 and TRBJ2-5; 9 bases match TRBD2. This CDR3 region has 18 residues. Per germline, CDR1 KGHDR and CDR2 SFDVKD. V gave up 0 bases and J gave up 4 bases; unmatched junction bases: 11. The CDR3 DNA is TGTGCCACCAGTGATTTGGGATCGGGAGCGGGAGGAGGAGAGACCCAGTACTTC. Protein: CATSDLGSGAGGGETQYF.

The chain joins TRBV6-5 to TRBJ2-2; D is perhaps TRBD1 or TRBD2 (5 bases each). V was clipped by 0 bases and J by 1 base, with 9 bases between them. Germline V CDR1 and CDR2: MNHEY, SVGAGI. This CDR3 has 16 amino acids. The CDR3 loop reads CASSYSMGENTGELFF. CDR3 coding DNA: TGTGCCAGCAGTTACTCGATGGGGGAGAACACCGGGGAGCTGTTTTTT.

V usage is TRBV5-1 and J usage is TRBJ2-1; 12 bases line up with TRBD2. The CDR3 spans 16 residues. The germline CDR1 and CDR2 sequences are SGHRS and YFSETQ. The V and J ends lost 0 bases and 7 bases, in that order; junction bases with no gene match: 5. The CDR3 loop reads CASSLGLAGVANEQFF. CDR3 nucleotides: TGCGCCAGCAGCTTGGGACTAGCGGGAGTCGCGAATGAGCAGTTCTTC.

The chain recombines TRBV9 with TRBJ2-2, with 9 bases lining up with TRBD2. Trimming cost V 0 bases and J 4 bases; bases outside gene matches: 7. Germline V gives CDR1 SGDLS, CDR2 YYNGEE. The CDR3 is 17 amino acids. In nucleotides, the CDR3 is TGTGCCAGCAGCGTAGCTAGCGCGGGAGGGCTCACCGGGGAGCTGTTTTTT. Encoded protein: CASSVASAGGLTGELFF. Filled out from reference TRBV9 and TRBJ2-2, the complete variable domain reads DSGVTQTPKHLITATGQRVTLRCSPRSGDLSVYWYQQSLDQGLQFLIQYYNGEERAKGNILERFSAQQFPDLHSELNLSSLELGDSALYFCASSVASAGGLTGELFFGEGSRLTVL.

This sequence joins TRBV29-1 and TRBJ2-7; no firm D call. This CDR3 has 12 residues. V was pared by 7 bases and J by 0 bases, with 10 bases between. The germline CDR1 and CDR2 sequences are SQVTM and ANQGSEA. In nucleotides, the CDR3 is TGCAGCGCCCGACGTAGCTCCTACGAGCAGTACTTC. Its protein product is CSARRSSYEQYF.